The following is a T cell receptor beta chain sequence with its context. A read error may account for a junction end that differs from germline. This entry belongs to a study of blood T cell repertoires in COVID-19. Germline V gene data show CDR1 as SGDLS and CDR2 as YYNGEE. This CDR3 comprises 15 residues. The method was immunoSEQ multiplex PCR; TCRdb's version includes in-frame clones alone and lacks a portion of them. The table records under 300,000 clones, 75% to 90% of them present only once. V gene TRBV9 combines with J gene TRBJ2-1; 8 nucleotides line up with TRBD2. The sample was peripheral blood. The sequence came from a woman aged 65 to 85 with COVID-19, enrolled during active disease. CDR3 sequence: CASSVVAGSCNEQFF. The CDR3 nucleotides are TGTGCCAGCAGCGTAGTAGCGGGGTCCTGCAATGAGCAGTTCTTC.